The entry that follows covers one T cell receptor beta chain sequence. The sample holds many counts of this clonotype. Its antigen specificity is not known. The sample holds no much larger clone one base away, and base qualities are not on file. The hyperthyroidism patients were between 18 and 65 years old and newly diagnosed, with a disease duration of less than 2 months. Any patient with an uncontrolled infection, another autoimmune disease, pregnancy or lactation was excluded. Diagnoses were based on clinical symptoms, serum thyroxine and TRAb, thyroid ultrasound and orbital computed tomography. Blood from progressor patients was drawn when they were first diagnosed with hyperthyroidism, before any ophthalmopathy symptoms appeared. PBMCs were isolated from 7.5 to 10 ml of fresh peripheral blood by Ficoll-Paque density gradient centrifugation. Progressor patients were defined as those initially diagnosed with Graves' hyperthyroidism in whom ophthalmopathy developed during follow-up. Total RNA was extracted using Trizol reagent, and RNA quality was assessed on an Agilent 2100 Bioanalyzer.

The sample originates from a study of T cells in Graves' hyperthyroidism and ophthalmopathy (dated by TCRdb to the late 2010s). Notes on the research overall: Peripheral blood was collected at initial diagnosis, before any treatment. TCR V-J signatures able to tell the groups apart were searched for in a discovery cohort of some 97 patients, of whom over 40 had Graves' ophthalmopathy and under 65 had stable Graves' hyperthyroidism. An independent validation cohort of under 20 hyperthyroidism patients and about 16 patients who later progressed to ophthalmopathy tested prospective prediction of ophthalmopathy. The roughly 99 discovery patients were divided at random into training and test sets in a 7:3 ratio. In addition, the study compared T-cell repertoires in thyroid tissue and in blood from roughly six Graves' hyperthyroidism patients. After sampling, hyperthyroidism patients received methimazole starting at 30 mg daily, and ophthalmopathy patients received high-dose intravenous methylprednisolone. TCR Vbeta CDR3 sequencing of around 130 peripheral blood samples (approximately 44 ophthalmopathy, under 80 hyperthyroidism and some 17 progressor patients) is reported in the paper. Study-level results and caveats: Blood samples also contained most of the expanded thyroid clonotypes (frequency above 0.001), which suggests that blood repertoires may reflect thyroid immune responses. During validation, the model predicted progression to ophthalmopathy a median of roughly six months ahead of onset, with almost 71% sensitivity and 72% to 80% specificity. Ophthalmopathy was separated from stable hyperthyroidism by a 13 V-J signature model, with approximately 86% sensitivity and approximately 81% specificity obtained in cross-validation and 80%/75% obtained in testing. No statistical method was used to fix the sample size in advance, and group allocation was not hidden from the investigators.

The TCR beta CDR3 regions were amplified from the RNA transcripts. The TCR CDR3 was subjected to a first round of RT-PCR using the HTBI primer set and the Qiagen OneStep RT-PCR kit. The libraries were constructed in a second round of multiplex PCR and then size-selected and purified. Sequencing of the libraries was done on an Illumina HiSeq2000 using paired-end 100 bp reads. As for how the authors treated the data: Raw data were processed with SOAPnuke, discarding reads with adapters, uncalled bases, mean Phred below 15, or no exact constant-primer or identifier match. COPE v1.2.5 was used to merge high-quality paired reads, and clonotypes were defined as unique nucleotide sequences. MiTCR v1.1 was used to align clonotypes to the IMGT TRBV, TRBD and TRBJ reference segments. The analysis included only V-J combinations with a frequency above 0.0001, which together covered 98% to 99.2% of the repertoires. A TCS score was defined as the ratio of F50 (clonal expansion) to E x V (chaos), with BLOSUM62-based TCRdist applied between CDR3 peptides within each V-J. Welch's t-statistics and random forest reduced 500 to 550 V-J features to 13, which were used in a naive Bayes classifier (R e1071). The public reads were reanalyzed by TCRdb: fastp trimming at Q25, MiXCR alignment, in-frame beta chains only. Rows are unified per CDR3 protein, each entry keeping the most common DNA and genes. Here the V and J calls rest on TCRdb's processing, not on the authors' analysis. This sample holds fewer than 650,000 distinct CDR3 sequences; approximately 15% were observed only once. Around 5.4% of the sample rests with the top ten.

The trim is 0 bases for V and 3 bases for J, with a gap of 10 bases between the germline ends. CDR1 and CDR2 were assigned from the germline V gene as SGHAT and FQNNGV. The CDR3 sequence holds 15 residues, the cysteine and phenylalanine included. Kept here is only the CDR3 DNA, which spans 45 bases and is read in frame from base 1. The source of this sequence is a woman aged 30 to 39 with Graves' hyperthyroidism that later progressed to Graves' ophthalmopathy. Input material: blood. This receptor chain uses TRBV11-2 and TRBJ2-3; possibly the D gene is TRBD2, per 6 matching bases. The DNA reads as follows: TGTGCCAGCAGCTTAGATATCGGGGGTACAGATACGCAGTATTTT. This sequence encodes CASSLDIGGTDTQYF.